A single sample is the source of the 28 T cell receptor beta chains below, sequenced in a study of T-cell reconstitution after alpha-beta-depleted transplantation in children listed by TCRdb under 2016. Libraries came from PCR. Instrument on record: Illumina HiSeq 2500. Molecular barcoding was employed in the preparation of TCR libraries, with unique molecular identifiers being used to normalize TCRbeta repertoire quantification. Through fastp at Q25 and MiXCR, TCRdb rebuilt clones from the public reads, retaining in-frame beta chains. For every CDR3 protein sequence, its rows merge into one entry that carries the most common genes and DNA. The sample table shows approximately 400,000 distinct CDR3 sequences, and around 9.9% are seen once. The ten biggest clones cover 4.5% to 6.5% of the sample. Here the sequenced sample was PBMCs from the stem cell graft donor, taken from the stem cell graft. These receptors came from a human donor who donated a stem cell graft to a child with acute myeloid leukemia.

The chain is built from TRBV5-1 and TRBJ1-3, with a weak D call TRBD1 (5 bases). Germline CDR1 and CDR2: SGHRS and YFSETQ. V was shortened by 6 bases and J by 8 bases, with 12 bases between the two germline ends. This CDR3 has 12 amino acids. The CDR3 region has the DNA TGCGCCAGCACTTGGGGGGATGACACCATATATTTT. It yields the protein CASTWGDDTIYF.

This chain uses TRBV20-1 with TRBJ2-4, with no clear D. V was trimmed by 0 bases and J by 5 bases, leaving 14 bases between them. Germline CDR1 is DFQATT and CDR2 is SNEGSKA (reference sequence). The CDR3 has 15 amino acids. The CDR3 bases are TGCAGTGCTAGAGATCTGGGCGGATTCGAAAACATTCAGTACTTC. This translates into CSARDLGGFENIQYF.

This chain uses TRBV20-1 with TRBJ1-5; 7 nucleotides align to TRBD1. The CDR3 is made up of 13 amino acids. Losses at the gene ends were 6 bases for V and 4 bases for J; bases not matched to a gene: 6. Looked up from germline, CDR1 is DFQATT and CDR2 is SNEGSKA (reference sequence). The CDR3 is CSAPGQRNQPQHF. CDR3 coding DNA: TGCAGTGCACCGGGACAGAGAAATCAGCCCCAGCATTTT.

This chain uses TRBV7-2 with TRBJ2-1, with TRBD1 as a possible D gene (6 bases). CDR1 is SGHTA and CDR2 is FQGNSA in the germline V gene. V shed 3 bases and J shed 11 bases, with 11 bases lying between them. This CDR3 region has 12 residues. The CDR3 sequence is CASSLEDRKQFF. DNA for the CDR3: TGTGCCAGCAGCTTGGAAGACAGGAAGCAGTTCTTC. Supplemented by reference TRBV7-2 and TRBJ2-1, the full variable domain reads GAGVSQSPSNKVTEKGKDVELRCDPISGHTALYWYRQSLGQGLEFLIYFQGNSAPDKSGLPSDRFSAERTGGSVSTLTIQRTQQEDSAVYLCASSLEDRKQFFGPGTRLTVL.

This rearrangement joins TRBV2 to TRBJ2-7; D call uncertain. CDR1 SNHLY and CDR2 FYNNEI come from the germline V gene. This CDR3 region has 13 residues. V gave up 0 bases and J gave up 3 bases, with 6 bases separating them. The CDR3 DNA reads TGTGCCAGCAGTGAAGCGGGCCGCTACGAGCAGTACGTC. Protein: CASSEAGRYEQYV.

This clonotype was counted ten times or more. CDR3 protein: CSVPSISGPETQYF. The CDR3 DNA reads TGCAGCGTTCCCTCCATCAGCGGGCCGGAGACCCAGTACTTC. The chain uses TRBV29-1 and TRBJ2-5; maybe TRBD2 (6 bases). Trimming stripped 5 bases from V and 5 bases from J, with 18 bases between. The CDR3 is made up of 14 amino acids. Looked up from germline, CDR1 is SQVTM and CDR2 is ANQGSEA.

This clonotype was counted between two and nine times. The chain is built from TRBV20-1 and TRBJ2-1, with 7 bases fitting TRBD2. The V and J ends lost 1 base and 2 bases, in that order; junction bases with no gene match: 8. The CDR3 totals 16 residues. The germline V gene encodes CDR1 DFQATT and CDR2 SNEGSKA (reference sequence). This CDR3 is CSARGLAANPYNEQFF. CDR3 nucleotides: TGCAGTGCTAGAGGACTAGCAGCAAATCCCTACAATGAGCAGTTCTTC.

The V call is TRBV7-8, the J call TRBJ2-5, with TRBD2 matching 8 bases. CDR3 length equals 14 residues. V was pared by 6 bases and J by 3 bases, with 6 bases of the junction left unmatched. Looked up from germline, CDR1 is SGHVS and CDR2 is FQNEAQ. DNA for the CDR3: TGTGCCAGCAGGACACCGGGACTAGAAGAGACCCAGTACTTC. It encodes CASRTPGLEETQYF.

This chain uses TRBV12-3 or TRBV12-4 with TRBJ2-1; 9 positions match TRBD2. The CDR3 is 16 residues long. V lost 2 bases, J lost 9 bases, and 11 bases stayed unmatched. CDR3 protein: CASSLSVSGRVSEQFF. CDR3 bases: TGTGCCAGCAGTTTATCGGTTAGCGGGAGAGTCAGTGAGCAGTTCTTC.

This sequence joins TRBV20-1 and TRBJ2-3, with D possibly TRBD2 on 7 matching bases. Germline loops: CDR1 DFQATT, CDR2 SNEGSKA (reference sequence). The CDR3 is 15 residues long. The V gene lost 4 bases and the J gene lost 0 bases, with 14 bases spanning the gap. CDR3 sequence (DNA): TGCAGTGCTACCCGGGGGGCCGTAAGCACAGATACGCAGTATTTT. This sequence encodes CSATRGAVSTDTQYF.

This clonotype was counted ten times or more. The DNA of the CDR3 is TGTGCCAGCAGCGTAGTGGCGGGGGCTGGTAATGAGCAGTTCTTC. Translated, it gives CASSVVAGAGNEQFF. V gene TRBV9 combines with J gene TRBJ2-1, with a tentative D call TRBD2 (7 bases). This CDR3 region has 15 residues. V lost 0 bases and J lost 7, with 14 bases in between. Germline loops: CDR1 SGDLS, CDR2 YYNGEE.

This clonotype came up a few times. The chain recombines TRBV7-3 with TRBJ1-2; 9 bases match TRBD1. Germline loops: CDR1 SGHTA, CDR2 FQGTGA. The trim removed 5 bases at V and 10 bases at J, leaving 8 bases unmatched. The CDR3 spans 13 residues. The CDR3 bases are TGTGCCAGCAGCAGCGGGGACAGGGTGGACTACACCTTC. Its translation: CASSSGDRVDYTF.

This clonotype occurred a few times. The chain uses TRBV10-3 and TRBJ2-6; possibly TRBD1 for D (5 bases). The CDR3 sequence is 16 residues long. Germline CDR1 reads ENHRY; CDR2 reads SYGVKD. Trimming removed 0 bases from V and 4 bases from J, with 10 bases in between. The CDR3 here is CAISESEGAGANVLTF. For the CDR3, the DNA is TGTGCCATCAGTGAGTCGGAAGGGGCCGGGGCCAACGTCCTGACTTTC.

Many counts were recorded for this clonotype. This chain's CDR3 is CASSSGTGSAYEQYF. DNA of the CDR3: TGTGCCAGCAGTTCCGGGACAGGGTCAGCCTACGAGCAGTACTTC. The V and J genes are TRBV25-1 and TRBJ2-7, with 9 bases identical to TRBD1. There are 15 residues in the CDR3. Germline CDR1 reads MGHDK; CDR2 reads SYGVNS. The J segment lost 2 bases and the V segment lost 5 bases, leaving 7 bases of the junction unmatched.

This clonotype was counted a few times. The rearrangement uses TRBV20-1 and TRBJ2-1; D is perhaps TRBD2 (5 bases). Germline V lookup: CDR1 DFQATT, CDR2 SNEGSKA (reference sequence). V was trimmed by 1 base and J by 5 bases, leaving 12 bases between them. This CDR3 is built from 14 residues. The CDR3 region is CSARVPASHNEQFF. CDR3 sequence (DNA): TGCAGTGCTAGAGTACCGGCTAGCCACAATGAGCAGTTCTTC.

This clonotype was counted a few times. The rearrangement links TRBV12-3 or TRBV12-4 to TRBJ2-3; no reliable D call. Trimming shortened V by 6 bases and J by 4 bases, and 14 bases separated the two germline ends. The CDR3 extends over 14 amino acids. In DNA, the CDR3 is TGTGCCAGCAGCCCGGGCTCCCCCCCAGATACGCAGTATTTT. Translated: CASSPGSPPDTQYF.

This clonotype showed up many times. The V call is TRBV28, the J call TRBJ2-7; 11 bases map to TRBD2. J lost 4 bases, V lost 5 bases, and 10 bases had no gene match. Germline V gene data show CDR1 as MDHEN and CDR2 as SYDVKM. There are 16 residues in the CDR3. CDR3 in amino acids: CASSPVSGGALYEQYV. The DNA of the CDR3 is TGTGCCAGCAGTCCTGTTAGCGGGGGGGCCTTATACGAGCAGTACGTC.

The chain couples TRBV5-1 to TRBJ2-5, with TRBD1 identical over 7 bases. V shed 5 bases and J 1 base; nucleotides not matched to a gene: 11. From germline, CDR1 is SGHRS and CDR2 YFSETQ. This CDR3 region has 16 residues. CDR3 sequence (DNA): TGCGCCAGCAGTAAGGGGGAATGGGACAGCCAAGAGACCCAGTACTTC. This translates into CASSKGEWDSQETQYF.

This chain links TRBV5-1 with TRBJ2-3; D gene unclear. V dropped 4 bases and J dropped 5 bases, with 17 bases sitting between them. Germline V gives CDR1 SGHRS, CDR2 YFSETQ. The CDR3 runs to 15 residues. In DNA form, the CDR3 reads TGCGCCAGCAGCACCTCCTCACCGAGTGGAGATACGCAGTATTTT. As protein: CASSTSSPSGDTQYF.

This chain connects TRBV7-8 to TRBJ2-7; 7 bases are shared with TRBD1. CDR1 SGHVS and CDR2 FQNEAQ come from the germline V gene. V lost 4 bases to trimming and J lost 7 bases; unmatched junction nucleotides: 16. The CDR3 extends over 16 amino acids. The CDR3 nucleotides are TGTGCCAGCAGCTCCTTCAAGAAAACAGGGGTGGAGGAGCAGTACGTC. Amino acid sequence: CASSSFKKTGVEEQYV.

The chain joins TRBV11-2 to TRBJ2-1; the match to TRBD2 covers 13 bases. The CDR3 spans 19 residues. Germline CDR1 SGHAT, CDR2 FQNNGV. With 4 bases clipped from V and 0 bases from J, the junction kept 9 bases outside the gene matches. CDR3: CASSSTSGGSLSSYNEQFF. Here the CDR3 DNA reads TGTGCCAGCAGCTCGACTAGCGGGGGGTCCCTGAGCTCCTACAATGAGCAGTTCTTC.

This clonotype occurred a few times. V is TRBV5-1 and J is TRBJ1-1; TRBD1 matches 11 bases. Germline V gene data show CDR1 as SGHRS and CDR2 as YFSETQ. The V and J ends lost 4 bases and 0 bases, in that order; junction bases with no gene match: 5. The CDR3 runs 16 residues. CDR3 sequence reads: CASSIGQGAVNTEAFF. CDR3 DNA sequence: TGCGCCAGCAGCATTGGACAGGGGGCGGTGAACACTGAAGCTTTCTTT.

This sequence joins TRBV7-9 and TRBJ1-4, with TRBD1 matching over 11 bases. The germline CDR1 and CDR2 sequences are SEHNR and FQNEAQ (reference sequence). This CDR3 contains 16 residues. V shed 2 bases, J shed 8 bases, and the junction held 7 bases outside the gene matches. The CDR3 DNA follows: TGTGCCAGCAGCTTAACCGGGACAGGGGGTGGAGAAAAACTGTTTTTT. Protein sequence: CASSLTGTGGGEKLFF.

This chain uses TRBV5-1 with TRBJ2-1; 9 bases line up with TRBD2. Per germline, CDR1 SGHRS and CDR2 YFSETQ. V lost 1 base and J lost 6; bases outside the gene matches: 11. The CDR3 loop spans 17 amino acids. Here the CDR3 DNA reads TGCGCCAGCAGCTTGCGGGGTAGCGGGAGTTCGGGCAATGAGCAGTTCTTC. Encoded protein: CASSLRGSGSSGNEQFF.

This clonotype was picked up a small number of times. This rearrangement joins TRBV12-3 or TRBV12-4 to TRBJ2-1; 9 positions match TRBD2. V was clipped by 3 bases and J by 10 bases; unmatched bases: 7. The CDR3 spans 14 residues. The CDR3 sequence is CASSFLGLAEEQFF. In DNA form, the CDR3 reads TGTGCCAGCAGTTTTCTGGGACTAGCAGAGGAGCAGTTCTTC.

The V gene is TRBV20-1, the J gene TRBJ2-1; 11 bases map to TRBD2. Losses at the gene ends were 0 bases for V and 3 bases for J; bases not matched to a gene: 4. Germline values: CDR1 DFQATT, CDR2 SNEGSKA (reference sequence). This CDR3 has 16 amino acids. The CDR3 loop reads CSARDTTSGDYNEQFF. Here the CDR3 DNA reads TGCAGTGCTAGAGATACGACTAGCGGGGACTACAATGAGCAGTTCTTC.

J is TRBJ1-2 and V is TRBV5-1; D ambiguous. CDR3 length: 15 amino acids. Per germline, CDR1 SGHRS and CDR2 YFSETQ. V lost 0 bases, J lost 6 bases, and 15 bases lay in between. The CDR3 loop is CASSLGVGSMDGYTF. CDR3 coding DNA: TGCGCCAGCAGCTTGGGCGTGGGAAGTATGGATGGCTACACCTTC.

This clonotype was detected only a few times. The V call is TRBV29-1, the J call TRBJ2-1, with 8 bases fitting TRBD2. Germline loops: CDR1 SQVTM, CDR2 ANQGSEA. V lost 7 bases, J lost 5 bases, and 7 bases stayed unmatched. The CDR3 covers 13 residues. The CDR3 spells CSAAAGGDNEQFF. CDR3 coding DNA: TGCAGCGCCGCGGCGGGGGGAGACAATGAGCAGTTCTTC.